This T cell receptor beta chain was sequenced for a study of breast tumors, draining lymph nodes, adjacent tissues. General observations from the study: Tumor TCR diversity was below lymph nodes but above nontumor tissue. The lymph node origin of tumor T cells was framed as consistent with a hypothesis, not demonstrated.

TCRdb reanalysed the multiplex PCR reads using MiXCR and keeps one entry per CDR3 protein. Of 190,000 or so distinct CDR3 sequences in the sample, approximately 33% were seen once. As for this clonotype: Its antigen is not identified.

Breast cancer patients provided tissue from their axillary draining lymph nodes. The receptor comes from a female donor with breast cancer. Some clones in this sample may be carry-over from other donors' samples. Sequencing input: axillary lymph node tissue.

CDR3 residues: CSVGGDVTQYF. As DNA, the CDR3 is TGCAGCGTTGGGGGGGACGTGACCCAGTACTTC. The chain joins TRBV29-1 to TRBJ2-5; D may be TRBD2 (6 bases). Germline V lookup: CDR1 SQVTM, CDR2 ANQGSEA. The CDR3 consists of 11 residues. The germline V and J ends were trimmed by 4 bases and 7 bases, with 10 bases remaining between them.